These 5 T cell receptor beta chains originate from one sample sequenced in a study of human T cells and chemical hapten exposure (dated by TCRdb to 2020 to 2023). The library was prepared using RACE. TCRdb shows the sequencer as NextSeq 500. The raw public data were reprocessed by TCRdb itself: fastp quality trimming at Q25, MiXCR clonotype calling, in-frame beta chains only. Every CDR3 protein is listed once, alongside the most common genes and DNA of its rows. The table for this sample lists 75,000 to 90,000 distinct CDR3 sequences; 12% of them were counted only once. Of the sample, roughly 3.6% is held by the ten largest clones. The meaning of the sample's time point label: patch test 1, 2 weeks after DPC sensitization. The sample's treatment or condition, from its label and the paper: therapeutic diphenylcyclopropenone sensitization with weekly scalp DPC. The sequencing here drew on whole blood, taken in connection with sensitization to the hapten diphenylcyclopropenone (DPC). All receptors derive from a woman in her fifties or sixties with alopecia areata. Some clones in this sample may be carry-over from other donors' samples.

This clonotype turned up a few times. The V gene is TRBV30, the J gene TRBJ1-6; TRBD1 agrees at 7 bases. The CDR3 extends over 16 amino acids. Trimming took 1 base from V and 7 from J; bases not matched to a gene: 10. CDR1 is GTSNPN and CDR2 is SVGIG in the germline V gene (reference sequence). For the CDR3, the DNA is TGTGCCTGGAGTGACGCCCGACAGGGTTTAAATTCACCCCTCCACTTT. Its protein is CAWSDARQGLNSPLHF.

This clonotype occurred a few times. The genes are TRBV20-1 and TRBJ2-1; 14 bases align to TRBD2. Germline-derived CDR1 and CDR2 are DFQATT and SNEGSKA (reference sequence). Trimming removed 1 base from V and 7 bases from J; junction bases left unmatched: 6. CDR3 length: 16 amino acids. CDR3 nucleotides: TGCAGTGCTAGAGGGACTAGCGGGGGGCTGGGGAATGAGCAGTTCTTC. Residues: CSARGTSGGLGNEQFF.

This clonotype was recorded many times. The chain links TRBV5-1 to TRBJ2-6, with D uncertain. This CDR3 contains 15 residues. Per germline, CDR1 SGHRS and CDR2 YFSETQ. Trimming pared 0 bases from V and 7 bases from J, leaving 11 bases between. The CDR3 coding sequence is TGCGCCAGCAGCTTGGGTGAGGCTAGTGCCAACGTCCTGACTTTC. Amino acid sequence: CASSLGEASANVLTF. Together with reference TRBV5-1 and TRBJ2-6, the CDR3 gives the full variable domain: KAGVTQTPRYLIKTRGQQVTLSCSPISGHRSVSWYQQTPGQGLQFLFEYFSETQRNKGNFPGRFSGRQFSNSRSEMNVSTLELGDSALYLCASSLGEASANVLTFGAGSRLTVL.

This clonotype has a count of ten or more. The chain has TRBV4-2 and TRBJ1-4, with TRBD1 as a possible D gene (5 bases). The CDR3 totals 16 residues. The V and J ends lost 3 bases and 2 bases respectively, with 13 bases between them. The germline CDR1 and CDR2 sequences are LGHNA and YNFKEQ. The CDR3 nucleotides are TGTGCCAGCAGCCATAATACCCAGGGCACTAATGAAAAACTGTTTTTT. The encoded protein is CASSHNTQGTNEKLFF.

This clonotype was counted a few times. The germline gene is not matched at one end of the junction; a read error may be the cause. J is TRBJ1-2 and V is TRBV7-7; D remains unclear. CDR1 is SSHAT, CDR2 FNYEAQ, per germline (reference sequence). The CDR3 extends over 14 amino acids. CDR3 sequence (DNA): TGTGCTAGCAGCTCCGACGGCGGGGTGTATGGCTACACCTTC. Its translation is CASSSDGGVYGYTF.